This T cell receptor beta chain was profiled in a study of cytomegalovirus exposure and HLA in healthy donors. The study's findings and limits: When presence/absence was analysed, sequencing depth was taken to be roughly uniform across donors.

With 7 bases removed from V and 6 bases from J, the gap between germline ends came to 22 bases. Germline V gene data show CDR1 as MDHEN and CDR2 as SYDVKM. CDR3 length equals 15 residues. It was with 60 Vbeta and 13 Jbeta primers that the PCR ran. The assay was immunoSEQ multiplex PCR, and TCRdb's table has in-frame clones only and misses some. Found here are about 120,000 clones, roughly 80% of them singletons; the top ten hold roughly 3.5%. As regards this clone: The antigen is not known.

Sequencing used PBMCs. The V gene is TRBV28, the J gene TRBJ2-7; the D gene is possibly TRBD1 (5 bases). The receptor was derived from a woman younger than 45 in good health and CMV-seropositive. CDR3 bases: TGTGCCAGCACCCGCCAAGGGGCCCCAGTTGGCGAGCAGTACTTC. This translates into CASTRQGAPVGEQYF.